This entry describes one T cell receptor (beta chain). The data are from a study of blood T cell repertoires in COVID-19. Clones were read by immunoSEQ multiplex PCR, and TCRdb kept only the in-frame ones, dropping some. The profile shows some 300,000 clones, more than 75% of them singletons. The V gene end was trimmed by 3 bases and the J gene end by 4 bases; junction bases not matched to a gene: 11. The CDR3 covers 18 residues. Per the germline V gene, CDR1 is KGHDR and CDR2 is SFDVKD. The source material was PBMCs or T cells enriched from blood (not recorded which). The sequence came from a man in his thirties or forties who had recovered from COVID-19. This chain uses TRBV24-1 with TRBJ2-2; 9 positions agree with TRBD2. For the CDR3, the DNA is TGTGCCACCAGTGATCCTATCAGGGCGGGAGGGGGCACCGGGGAGCTGTTTTTT. Encoded protein: CATSDPIRAGGGTGELFF.